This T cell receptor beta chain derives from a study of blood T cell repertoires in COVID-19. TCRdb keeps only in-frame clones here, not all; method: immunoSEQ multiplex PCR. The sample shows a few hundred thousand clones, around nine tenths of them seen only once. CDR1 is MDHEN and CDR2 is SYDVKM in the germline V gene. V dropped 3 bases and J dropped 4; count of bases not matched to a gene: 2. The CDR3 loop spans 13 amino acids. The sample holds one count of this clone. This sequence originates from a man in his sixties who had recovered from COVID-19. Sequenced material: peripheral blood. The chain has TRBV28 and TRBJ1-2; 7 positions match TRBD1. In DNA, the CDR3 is TGTGCCAGCAGTTTCACAGGGGTCTATGGCTACACCTTC. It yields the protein CASSFTGVYGYTF.